This T cell receptor beta chain was sequenced during a study of blood T cell repertoires in COVID-19. Study-wide context: Sites across the United States, Italy and Spain contributed samples from acute and convalescent COVID-19. In each case, the material was cDNA or gDNA derived from T cells, B-cell-depleted T cells, or PBMCs.

Per the authors' pipeline: It was from reference gene primer amplification that nucleated cell counts were estimated. Only in-frame clones appear in the TCRdb table, and some are missing; sequencing was by immunoSEQ multiplex PCR. V and J calls and clone size follow that table, whereas D and trimming were derived from the DNA. The repertoire has about 35,000 clones, 82% of them found once; the top ten carry roughly 37%. The CDR3 extends over 12 amino acids. Germline lookup yields CDR1 SGHNT and CDR2 YENEEA. V lost 5 bases and J lost 7, with 9 bases in between. The sequenced sample consisted of peripheral blood. The V gene is TRBV11-3, the J gene TRBJ2-1; no clear D gene. This clonotype was obtained from a man older than 75 with active or convalescent COVID-19. CDR3 in amino acids: CASSALINEQFF. CDR3 DNA sequence: TGTGCCAGCAGCGCCCTAATTAATGAGCAGTTCTTC.